This TCR beta chain came from a study of T cell changes during pregnancy in multiple sclerosis (dated by TCRdb to between 2017 and 2020). A note on the overall study: Changes in the T cell repertoire over the course of pregnancy were examined in this study in women with multiple sclerosis.

Libraries were constructed by the immunoSEQ multiplex PCR assay. Imported from immuneACCESS, the table was reduced by TCRdb to in-frame sequences with V and J called. These copies leave out some clones; in studies compared against another copy, an unresolved V gene accounts for under half, and the cause of the remainder is not known. The sample has tens of thousands of clones on record, approximately 92% of them singletons. The biggest ten clones account for almost 2% of the sample. In its sample, this clone was seen once. Its cognate antigen has yet to be identified. The sample holds no much larger clone one base away, and base qualities are not on file. For CDR1 and CDR2, the germline V gene lists LGHNA and YNFKEQ. The CDR3 has 13 amino acids, counting the end cysteine and phenylalanine. Only CDR3 DNA remains: 39 bases, in frame from the first base. Trimmed from V: 7 bases; trimmed from J: 7 bases; junction bases lacking a gene match: 9.

Sample: CD4+ T cells from peripheral blood mononuclear cells, taken after pregnancy. This receptor chain uses TRBV4-2 and TRBJ1-1, and 7 junctional nucleotides match TRBD1. This clonotype was obtained from a female donor in good health, enrolled as a control in a pregnancy study. The DNA sequence follows: TGTGCCAGCACCCTCGACCGGGACAGTGAAGCTTTCTTT. Translated, this is CASTLDRDSEAFF.